The sequence of this T cell receptor beta chain was determined in a study of radiotherapy plus CTLA-4 blockade in lung cancer (dated by TCRdb to about 2018). Regarding the complete study: Among enrolled patients, under 20% had an objective response and approximately 30% reached disease control. The investigation overall reported the following: Increased serum interferon-beta after radiation, together with early dynamic changes in blood T cell clones, were reported to be the strongest predictors of response. After treatment with radiotherapy and ipilimumab, TCR clones that originated in tumors expanded in peripheral blood.

The library was generated by the immunoSEQ multiplex PCR assay. Drawn from immuneACCESS, this table holds only the in-frame rearrangements with V and J called that TCRdb kept. Clones are partly lost; checked studies trace under half to an unresolved V gene and leave the rest unexplained. The sample contains approximately 40,000 clones, 70% to 80% of them found a single time. The ten largest account for 2.6% of the sample. Of note for this clone: Its antigen has not been determined. Within one base of it there is no much larger clone, and no base qualities were kept.

The study evaluated CTLA-4 blockade (ipilimumab) given together with focal radiation therapy in patients who had chemo-refractory metastatic non-small-cell lung cancer. CDR1 and CDR2 (SNHLY, FYNNEI) derive from the germline V gene. A distance of 10 bases separates the germline ends of V and J, which lose 4 bases and 4 bases respectively. Counted from cysteine to phenylalanine, this CDR3 has 13 amino acids. Here the CDR3 DNA is all that survives: 39 bases in frame from base 1. The material sequenced was peripheral blood, taken from a patient treated with radiotherapy plus ipilimumab. The clonotype was recovered from a human donor with non-small cell lung cancer whose response to radiotherapy plus ipilimumab could not be evaluated. Recombination linked TRBV2 to TRBJ1-1; matching of 6 bases hints at TRBD1 as the D gene. The DNA sequence is given as TGTGCCAGCAGTGTACAGGGTGGCACTGAAGCTTTCTTT. The resulting protein is CASSVQGGTEAFF.